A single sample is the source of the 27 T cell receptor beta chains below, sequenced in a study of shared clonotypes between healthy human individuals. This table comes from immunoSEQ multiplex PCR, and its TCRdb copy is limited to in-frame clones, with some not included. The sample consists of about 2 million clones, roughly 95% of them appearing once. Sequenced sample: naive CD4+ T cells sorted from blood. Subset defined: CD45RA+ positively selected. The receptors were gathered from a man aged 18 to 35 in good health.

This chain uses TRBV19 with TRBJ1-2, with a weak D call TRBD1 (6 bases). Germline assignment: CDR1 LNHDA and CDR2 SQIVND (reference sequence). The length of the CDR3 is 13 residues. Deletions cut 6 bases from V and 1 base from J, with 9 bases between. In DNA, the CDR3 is TGTGCCAGTAGCGACAGGTTTAACTATGGCTACACCTTC. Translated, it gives CASSDRFNYGYTF. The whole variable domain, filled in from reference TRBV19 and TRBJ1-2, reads DGGITQSPKYLFRKEGQNVTLSCEQNLNHDAMYWYRQDPGQGLRLIYYSQIVNDFQKGDIAEGYSVSREKKESFPLTVTSAQKNPTAFYLCASSDRFNYGYTFGSGTRLTVV.

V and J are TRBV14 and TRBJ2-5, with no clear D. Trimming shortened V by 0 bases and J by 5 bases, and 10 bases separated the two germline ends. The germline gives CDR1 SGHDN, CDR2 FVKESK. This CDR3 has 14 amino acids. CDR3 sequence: CASSQDLARETQYF. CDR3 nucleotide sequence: TGTGCCAGCAGCCAAGATTTGGCTCGTGAGACCCAGTACTTC.

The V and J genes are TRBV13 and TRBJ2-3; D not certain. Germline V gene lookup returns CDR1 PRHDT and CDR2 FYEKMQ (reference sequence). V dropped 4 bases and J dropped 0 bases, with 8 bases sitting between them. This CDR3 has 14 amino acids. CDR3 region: CASSSIGSTDTQYF. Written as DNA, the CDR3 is TGTGCCAGCAGCTCAATCGGGAGCACAGATACGCAGTATTTT.

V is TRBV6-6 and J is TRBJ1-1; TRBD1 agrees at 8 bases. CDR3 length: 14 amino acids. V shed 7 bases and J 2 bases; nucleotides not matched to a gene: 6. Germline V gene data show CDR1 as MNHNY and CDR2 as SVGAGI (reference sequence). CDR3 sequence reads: CASTLDRVNTEAFF. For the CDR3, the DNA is TGTGCCAGCACCCTGGACAGGGTCAACACTGAAGCTTTCTTT.

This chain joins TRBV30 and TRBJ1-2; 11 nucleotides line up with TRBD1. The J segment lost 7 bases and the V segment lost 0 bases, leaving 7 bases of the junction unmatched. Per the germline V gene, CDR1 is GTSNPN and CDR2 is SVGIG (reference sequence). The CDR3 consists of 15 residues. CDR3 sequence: CAWSVPGQGVFGYTF. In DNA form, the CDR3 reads TGTGCCTGGAGTGTTCCGGGACAGGGGGTGTTTGGCTACACCTTC.

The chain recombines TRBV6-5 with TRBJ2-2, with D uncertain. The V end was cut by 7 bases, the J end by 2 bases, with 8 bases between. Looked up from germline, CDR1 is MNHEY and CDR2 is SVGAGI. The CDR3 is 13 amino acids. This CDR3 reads CASKTQNTGELFF. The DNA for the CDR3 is TGTGCCAGCAAAACGCAAAACACCGGGGAGCTGTTTTTT.

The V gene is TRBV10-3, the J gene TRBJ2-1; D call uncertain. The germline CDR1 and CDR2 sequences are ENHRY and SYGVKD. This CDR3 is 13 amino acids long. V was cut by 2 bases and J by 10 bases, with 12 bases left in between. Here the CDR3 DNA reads TGTGCCATCAGTGAGCCTGACTCGGGCGAGCAGTTCTTC. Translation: CAISEPDSGEQFF.

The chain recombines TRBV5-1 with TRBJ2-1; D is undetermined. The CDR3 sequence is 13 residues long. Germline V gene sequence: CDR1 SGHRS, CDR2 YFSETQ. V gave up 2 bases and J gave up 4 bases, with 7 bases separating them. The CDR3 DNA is TGCGCCAGCAGCTTTTTAAAATACAATGAGCAGTTCTTC. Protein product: CASSFLKYNEQFF.

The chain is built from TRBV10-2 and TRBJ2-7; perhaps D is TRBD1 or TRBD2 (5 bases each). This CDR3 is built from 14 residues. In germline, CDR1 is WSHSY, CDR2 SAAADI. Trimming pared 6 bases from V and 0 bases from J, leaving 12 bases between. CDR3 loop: CASRGPLSSYEQYF. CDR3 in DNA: TGCGCCAGCAGGGGACCATTAAGCTCCTACGAGCAGTACTTC.

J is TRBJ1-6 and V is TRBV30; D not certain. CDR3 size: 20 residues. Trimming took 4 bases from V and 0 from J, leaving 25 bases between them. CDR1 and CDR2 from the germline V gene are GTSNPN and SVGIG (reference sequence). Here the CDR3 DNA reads TGTGCCTGGACGCGCTCCCGGACTTATGCCGAAAGCTCCTATAATTCACCCCTCCACTTT. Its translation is CAWTRSRTYAESSYNSPLHF.

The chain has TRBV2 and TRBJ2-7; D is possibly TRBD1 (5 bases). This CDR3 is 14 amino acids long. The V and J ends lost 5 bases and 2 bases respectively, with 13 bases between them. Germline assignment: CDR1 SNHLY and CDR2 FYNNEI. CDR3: CASSLGRITYEQYF. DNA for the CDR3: TGTGCCAGCAGTTTGGGGCGCATTACCTACGAGCAGTACTTC.

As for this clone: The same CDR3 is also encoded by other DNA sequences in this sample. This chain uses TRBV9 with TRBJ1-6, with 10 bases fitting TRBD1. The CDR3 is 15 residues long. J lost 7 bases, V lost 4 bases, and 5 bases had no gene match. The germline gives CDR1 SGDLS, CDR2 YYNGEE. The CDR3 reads CASSPWDRGNSPLHF. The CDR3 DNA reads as TGTGCCAGCAGCCCCTGGGACAGGGGAAATTCACCCCTCCACTTT.

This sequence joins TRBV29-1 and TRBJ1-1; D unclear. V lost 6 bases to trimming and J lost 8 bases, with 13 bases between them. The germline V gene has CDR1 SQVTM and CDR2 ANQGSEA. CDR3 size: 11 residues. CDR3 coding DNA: TGCAGCGTGCGCCCCCAGGTCGAAGCTTTCTTT. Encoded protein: CSVRPQVEAFF. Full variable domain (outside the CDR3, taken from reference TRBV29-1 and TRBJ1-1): SAVISQKPSRDICQRGTSLTIQCQVDSQVTMMFWYRQQPGQSLTLIATANQGSEATYESGFVIDKFPISRPNLTFSTLTVSNMSPEDSSIYLCSVRPQVEAFFGQGTRLTVV.

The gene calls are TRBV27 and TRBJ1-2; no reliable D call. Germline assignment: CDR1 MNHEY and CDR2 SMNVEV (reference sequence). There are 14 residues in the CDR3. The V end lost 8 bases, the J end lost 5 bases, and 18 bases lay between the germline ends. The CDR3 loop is CASGSMGMKYGYTF. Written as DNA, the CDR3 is TGTGCCAGCGGTTCGATGGGGATGAAGTATGGCTACACCTTC.

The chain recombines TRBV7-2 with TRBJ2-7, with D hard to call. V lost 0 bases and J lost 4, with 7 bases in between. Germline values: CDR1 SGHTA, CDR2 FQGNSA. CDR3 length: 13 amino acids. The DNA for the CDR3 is TGTGCCAGCAGCTTAGCTACTCTTTACGAGCAGTACTTC. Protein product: CASSLATLYEQYF.

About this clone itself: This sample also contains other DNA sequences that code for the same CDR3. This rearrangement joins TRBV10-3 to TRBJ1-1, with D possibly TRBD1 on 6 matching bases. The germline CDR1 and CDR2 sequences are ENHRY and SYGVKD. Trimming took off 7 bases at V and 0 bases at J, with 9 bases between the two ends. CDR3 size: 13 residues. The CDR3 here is CAITGGLNTEAFF. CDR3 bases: TGTGCCATCACTGGGGGGCTGAACACTGAAGCTTTCTTT.

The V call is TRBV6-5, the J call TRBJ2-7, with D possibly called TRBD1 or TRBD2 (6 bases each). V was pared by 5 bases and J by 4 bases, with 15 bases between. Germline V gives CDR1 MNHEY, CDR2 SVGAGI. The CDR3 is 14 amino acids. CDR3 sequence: CASSRGAGAYEQYF. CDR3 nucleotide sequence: TGTGCCAGCAGTCGCGGGGCAGGGGCGTACGAGCAGTACTTC.

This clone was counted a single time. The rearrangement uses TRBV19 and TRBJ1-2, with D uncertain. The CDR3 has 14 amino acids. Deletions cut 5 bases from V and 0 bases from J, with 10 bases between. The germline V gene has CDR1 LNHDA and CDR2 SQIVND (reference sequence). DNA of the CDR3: TGTGCCAGTAGTGTGGGCACTACTAACTATGGCTACACCTTC. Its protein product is CASSVGTTNYGYTF.

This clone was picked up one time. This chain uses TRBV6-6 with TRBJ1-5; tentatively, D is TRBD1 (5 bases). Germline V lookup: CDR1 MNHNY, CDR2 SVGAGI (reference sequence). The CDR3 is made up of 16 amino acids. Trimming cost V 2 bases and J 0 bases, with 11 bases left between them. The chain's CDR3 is CASSYMAGISNQPQHF. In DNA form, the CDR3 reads TGTGCCAGCAGTTACATGGCAGGGATTAGCAATCAGCCCCAGCATTTT.

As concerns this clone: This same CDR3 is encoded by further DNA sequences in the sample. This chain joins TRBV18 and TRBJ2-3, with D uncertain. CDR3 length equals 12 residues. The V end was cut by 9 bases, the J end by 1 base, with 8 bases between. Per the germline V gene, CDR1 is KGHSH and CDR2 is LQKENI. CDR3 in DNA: TGTGCCAGTTCTACGGGCACAGATACGCAGTATTTT. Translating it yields CASSTGTDTQYF.

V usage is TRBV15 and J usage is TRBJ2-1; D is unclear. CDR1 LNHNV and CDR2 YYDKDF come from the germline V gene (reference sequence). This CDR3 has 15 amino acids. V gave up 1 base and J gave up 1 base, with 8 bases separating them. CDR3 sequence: CATSRADRSYNEQFF. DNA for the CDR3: TGTGCCACCAGCAGAGCGGACCGATCCTACAATGAGCAGTTCTTC.

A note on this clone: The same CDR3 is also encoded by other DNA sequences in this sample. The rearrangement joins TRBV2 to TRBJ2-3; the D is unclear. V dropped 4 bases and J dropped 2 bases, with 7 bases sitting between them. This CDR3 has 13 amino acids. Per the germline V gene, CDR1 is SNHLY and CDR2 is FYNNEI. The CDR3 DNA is TGTGCCAGCAGTGGGCAGTCCACAGATACGCAGTATTTT. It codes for CASSGQSTDTQYF.

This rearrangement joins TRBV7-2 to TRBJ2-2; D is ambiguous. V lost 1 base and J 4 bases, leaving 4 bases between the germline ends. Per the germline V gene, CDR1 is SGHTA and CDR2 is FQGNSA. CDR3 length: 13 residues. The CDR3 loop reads CASSLVPTGELFF. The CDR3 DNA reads TGTGCCAGCAGCTTAGTACCCACCGGGGAGCTGTTTTTT.

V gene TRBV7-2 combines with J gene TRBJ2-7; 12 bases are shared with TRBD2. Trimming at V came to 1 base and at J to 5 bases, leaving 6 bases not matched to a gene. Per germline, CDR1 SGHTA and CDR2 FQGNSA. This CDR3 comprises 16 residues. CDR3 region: CASSLGTSGTSDEQYF. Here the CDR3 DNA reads TGTGCCAGCAGCTTAGGGACTAGCGGGACCTCAGACGAGCAGTACTTC.

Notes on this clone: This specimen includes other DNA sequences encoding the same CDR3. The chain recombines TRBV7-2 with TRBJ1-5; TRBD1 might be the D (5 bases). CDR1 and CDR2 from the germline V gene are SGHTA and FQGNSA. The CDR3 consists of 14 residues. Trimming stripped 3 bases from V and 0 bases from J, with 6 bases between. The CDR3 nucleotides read TGTGCCAGCAGCTTCGACAGTAGCAATCAGCCCCAGCATTTT. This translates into CASSFDSSNQPQHF.

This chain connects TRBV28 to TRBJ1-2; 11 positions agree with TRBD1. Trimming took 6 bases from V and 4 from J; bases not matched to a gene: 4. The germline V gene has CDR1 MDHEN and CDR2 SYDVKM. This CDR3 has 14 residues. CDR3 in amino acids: CASRPGQGGYGYTF. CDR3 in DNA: TGTGCCAGCAGGCCGGGACAGGGGGGCTATGGCTACACCTTC.

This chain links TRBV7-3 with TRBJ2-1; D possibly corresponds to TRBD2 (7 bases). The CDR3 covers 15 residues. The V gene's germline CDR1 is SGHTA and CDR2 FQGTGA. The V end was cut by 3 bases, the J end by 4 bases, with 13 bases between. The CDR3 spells CASSFGAGAYNEQFF. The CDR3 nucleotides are TGTGCCAGCAGCTTTGGGGCGGGGGCTTACAATGAGCAGTTCTTC. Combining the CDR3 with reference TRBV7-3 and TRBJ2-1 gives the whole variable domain GAGVSQTPSNKVTEKGKYVELRCDPISGHTALYWYRQSLGQGPEFLIYFQGTGAADDSGLPNDRFFAVRPEGSVSTLKIQRTERGDSAVYLCASSFGAGAYNEQFFGPGTRLTVL.